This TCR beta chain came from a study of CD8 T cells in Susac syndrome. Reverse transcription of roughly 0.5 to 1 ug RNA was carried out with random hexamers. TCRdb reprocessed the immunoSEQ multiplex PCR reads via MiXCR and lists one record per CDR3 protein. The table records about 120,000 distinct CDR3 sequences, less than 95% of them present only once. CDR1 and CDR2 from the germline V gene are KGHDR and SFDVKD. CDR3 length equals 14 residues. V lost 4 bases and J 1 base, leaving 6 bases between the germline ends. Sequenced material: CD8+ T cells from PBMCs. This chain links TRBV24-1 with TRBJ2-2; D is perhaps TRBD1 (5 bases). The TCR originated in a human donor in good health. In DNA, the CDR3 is TGTGCCACCAGTGACAGGGTGAACACCGGGGAGCTGTTTTTT. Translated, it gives CATSDRVNTGELFF.